This T cell receptor beta chain came from a study of Graves' ophthalmopathy and Graves' hyperthyroidism. As for the study in general: Hyperthyroidism showing no ophthalmopathy within 18 months of follow-up was stable.

Ages of hyperthyroidism patients ran from 18 to 65, and their diagnoses were new, under 2 months' duration. Excluded were patients with other autoimmune diseases, uncontrolled infections, pregnancy or lactation. Thyroid ultrasound, orbital computed tomography, TRAb, serum thyroxine and clinical symptoms formed the basis of diagnosis. This clonotype was seen once. Deletions cut 5 bases from V and 0 bases from J, with 21 bases between. Germline CDR1 reads LNHNV; CDR2 reads YYDKDF (reference sequence). This CDR3 is 18 amino acids long. RNA transcripts yielded amplified TCR beta CDR3 regions. RT-PCR in the first round used HTBI primers; a second-round multiplex PCR followed. TCRdb processed the multiplex PCR reads anew with MiXCR; each CDR3 protein has one entry. The sample holds more than 1,000,000 distinct CDR3 sequences, about 40% seen once.

The chain has TRBV15 and TRBJ2-3; D perhaps matches TRBD2 (6 bases). The sequenced sample consisted of peripheral blood or thyroid tissue (not recorded which). The TCR originated in an adult man with Graves' hyperthyroidism. The CDR3, as DNA: TGTGCCACCAGCGATGCGGGACGACTAGGTGTTAGCACAGATACGCAGTATTTT. Amino acids: CATSDAGRLGVSTDTQYF.